The 22 T cell receptor beta chains in this list originate from one sample, sequenced in a study of cytomegalovirus exposure and HLA in healthy donors. The PCR was carried out with 60 Vbeta primers and 13 Jbeta primers. Sequenced by immunoSEQ multiplex PCR; TCRdb stores in-frame clones only, minus some. Seen here are some 130,000 clones, roughly 85% observed once, and the top ten hold about 1%. The specimen was PBMCs. Receptors were obtained from a boy between 10 and 17 years old in good health and CMV-seronegative.

The V and J genes are TRBV6-1 and TRBJ2-5, with 10 bases fitting TRBD2. The CDR3 consists of 14 residues. V gave up 0 bases and J gave up 5 bases; unmatched junction bases: 0. The germline V gene has CDR1 MNHNS and CDR2 SASEGT. This CDR3 reads CASSEASGRETQYF. CDR3 DNA: TGTGCCAGCAGTGAAGCTAGCGGGAGGGAGACCCAGTACTTC.

This chain joins TRBV25-1 and TRBJ2-1; 9 nucleotides agree with TRBD2. The CDR3 has 13 amino acids. Germline assignment: CDR1 MGHDK and CDR2 SYGVNS. V gave up 6 bases and J gave up 5 bases; unmatched junction bases: 2. The CDR3 reads CASRPSGDNEQFF. In DNA form, the CDR3 reads TGTGCCAGCAGACCTAGCGGGGACAATGAGCAGTTCTTC.

The chain is built from TRBV6-5 and TRBJ2-7; 8 positions match TRBD1. Germline trimming cut 5 bases from V and 1 base from J; bases unmatched to any gene: 7. The CDR3 totals 15 residues. The germline gives CDR1 MNHEY, CDR2 SVGAGI. CDR3 bases: TGTGCCAGCAGTCGGACAGGGCAATTTTCCTACGAGCAGTACTTC. This codes for CASSRTGQFSYEQYF.

The chain joins TRBV30 to TRBJ1-2; D gene ambiguous. The CDR3 loop spans 13 amino acids. Between the trimmed V and J ends, which lost 3 bases and 1 base, there was a span of 9 bases. Germline lookup yields CDR1 GTSNPN and CDR2 SVGIG (reference sequence). The CDR3 protein is CAWRSGVNYGYTF. CDR3 sequence (DNA): TGTGCCTGGAGGTCCGGGGTTAACTATGGCTACACCTTC.

This chain joins TRBV11-3 and TRBJ2-7, with D uncertain. The CDR3 is 13 amino acids. With 5 bases removed from V and 6 bases from J, the gap between germline ends came to 14 bases. Germline CDR1 is SGHNT and CDR2 is YENEEA. The DNA for the CDR3 is TGTGCCAGCAGCCCACTAAGCCCGGCCGAGCAGTACTTC. Its translation is CASSPLSPAEQYF.

J is TRBJ1-3 and V is TRBV29-1; the D is unclear. Between the trimmed V and J ends, which lost 6 bases and 0 bases, there was a span of 12 bases. Germline lookup yields CDR1 SQVTM and CDR2 ANQGSEA. This CDR3 contains 14 residues. The CDR3: CSVRSRLSGNTIYF. The CDR3 DNA follows: TGCAGCGTCCGGTCGAGGCTCTCTGGAAACACCATATATTTT.

The chain uses TRBV5-4 and TRBJ1-2; no definite D call. The CDR3 extends over 12 amino acids. Germline assignment: CDR1 SGHNT and CDR2 YYREEE (reference sequence). V gave up 0 bases and J gave up 4 bases, with 4 bases separating them. The CDR3 DNA sequence: TGTGCCAGCAGCTTGGCCAGCTATGGCTACACCTTC. This gives the protein CASSLASYGYTF.

The V and J genes are TRBV4-1 and TRBJ1-5, with TRBD1 as a possible D gene (5 bases). Germline CDR1 reads MGHRA; CDR2 reads YSYEKL. V gave up 4 bases and J gave up 0 bases, with 10 bases separating them. CDR3 size: 15 residues. The CDR3 coding sequence is TGCGCCAGCAGCCCTCGGGACTATAGCAATCAGCCCCAGCATTTT. Translation: CASSPRDYSNQPQHF.

The rearrangement links TRBV5-1 to TRBJ2-3; a possible D gene is TRBD1 (6 bases). V lost 0 bases, J lost 1 base, and 18 bases lay in between. The length of the CDR3 is 18 residues. CDR1 is SGHRS and CDR2 is YFSETQ in the germline V gene. CDR3 protein: CASSLGGIGTRRTDTQYF. The CDR3 nucleotides are TGCGCCAGCAGCTTGGGAGGAATAGGGACACGACGCACAGATACGCAGTATTTT.

V gene TRBV5-1 combines with J gene TRBJ2-1; 9 nucleotides line up with TRBD1. The CDR3 consists of 12 residues. CDR1 is SGHRS, CDR2 YFSETQ, per germline. With V trimmed by 3 bases and J by 12 bases, 4 bases remained unmatched. CDR3 sequence: CASSWTGEGQFF. DNA of the CDR3: TGCGCCAGCAGCTGGACAGGGGAAGGGCAGTTCTTC.

This clone was recorded a few times. V gene TRBV25-1 combines with J gene TRBJ1-2; 9 positions agree with TRBD1. There are 13 residues in the CDR3. CDR1 is MGHDK, CDR2 SYGVNS, per germline. V lost 5 bases, J lost 7 bases, and 5 bases stayed unmatched. The CDR3 here is CASSQMGQGGYTF. CDR3 in DNA: TGTGCCAGCAGTCAAATGGGACAGGGTGGCTACACCTTC.

J is TRBJ2-1 and V is TRBV29-1; D is unclear. The CDR3 sequence is 15 residues long. V was trimmed by 6 bases and J by 4 bases, leaving 19 bases between them. CDR1 SQVTM and CDR2 ANQGSEA come from the germline V gene. This CDR3 reads CSVVVPMSVYNEQFF. The CDR3 DNA reads as TGCAGCGTGGTCGTACCCATGTCGGTTTACAATGAGCAGTTCTTC.

This chain links TRBV9 with TRBJ2-2, with D maybe TRBD2 (7 bases). V shed 0 bases and J shed 1 base, with 10 bases lying between them. The CDR3 runs to 16 residues. Germline V gene sequence: CDR1 SGDLS, CDR2 YYNGEE. CDR3 loop: CASSVEGGGNTGELFF. The CDR3 DNA reads TGTGCCAGCAGCGTAGAGGGAGGGGGGAACACCGGGGAGCTGTTTTTT. Complete variable domain (other parts from reference TRBV9 and TRBJ2-2): DSGVTQTPKHLITATGQRVTLRCSPRSGDLSVYWYQQSLDQGLQFLIQYYNGEERAKGNILERFSAQQFPDLHSELNLSSLELGDSALYFCASSVEGGGNTGELFFGEGSRLTVL.

The rearrangement links TRBV7-2 to TRBJ2-5; D perhaps matches TRBD2 (5 bases). V lost 3 bases to trimming and J lost 3 bases, with 5 bases between them. The CDR3 has 12 amino acids. Germline V gene sequence: CDR1 SGHTA, CDR2 FQGNSA. CDR3 nucleotides: TGTGCCAGCAGCTTCGGGGAAGAGACCCAGTACTTC. Its protein product is CASSFGEETQYF.

This clone was recorded once. CDR3 region: CASSWGDREEEEKLFF. The DNA for the CDR3 is TGCGCCAGCAGCTGGGGGGACAGGGAGGAAGAAGAAAAACTGTTTTTT. V is TRBV5-1 and J is TRBJ1-4; TRBD1 matches at 9 bases. This CDR3 contains 16 residues. V was clipped by 3 bases and J by 8 bases; unmatched bases: 11. The germline V gene has CDR1 SGHRS and CDR2 YFSETQ.

The chain uses TRBV27 and TRBJ2-1; possibly TRBD2 for D (6 bases). Germline V gene lookup returns CDR1 MNHEY and CDR2 SMNVEV (reference sequence). V was trimmed by 5 bases and J by 2 bases, leaving 13 bases between them. The CDR3 has 15 residues. The CDR3 coding sequence is TGTGCCAGCAGTCCCCCTAGCGTGACCTACAATGAGCAGTTCTTC. This codes for CASSPPSVTYNEQFF.

In its sample, this clone was seen a few times. This rearrangement joins TRBV6-6 to TRBJ2-5, with TRBD2 as a possible D gene (5 bases). From germline, CDR1 is MNHNY and CDR2 SVGAGI (reference sequence). CDR3 length: 13 amino acids. V lost 5 bases to trimming and J lost 5 bases, with 12 bases between them. In nucleotides, the CDR3 is TGTGCCAGCAGTAACGACCGAGGGGAGACCCAGTACTTC. The encoded protein is CASSNDRGETQYF.

The J gene is TRBJ2-3, the V gene TRBV4-3; TRBD2 is a possible D gene (6 bases). CDR1 is LGHNA and CDR2 is YSLEER in the germline V gene. There are 17 residues in the CDR3. V was trimmed by 0 bases and J by 2 bases, leaving 15 bases between them. CDR3 protein: CASSQDWGRSHTDTQYF. The CDR3, as DNA: TGCGCCAGCAGCCAAGATTGGGGGAGGTCCCACACAGATACGCAGTATTTT.

V is TRBV7-6 and J is TRBJ2-1, with D hard to call. The V end lost 7 bases, the J end lost 2 bases, and 18 bases lay between the germline ends. The CDR3 extends over 16 amino acids. Germline CDR1 reads SGHVS; CDR2 reads FNYEAQ. DNA of the CDR3: TGTGCCAGCAACCCCGGAATTAGAGCGCCCTACAATGAGCAGTTCTTC. Residues: CASNPGIRAPYNEQFF.

This sequence joins TRBV19 and TRBJ1-4; D may be TRBD1 (6 bases). Between the trimmed V and J ends, which lost 8 bases and 8 bases, there was a span of 24 bases. Germline V gene lookup returns CDR1 LNHDA and CDR2 SQIVND (reference sequence). This CDR3 has 16 residues. The DNA of the CDR3 is TGTGCCAGTTTCCCCTCTCTGGGCAGGGGCGGCGAAAAACTGTTTTTT. Translating it yields CASFPSLGRGGEKLFF.

The genes are TRBV19 and TRBJ1-2; D may be TRBD1 (6 bases). Per germline, CDR1 LNHDA and CDR2 SQIVND (reference sequence). The CDR3 is 15 residues long. The V and J ends lost 7 bases and 7 bases respectively, with 22 bases between them. DNA for the CDR3: TGTGCCAGTACCCCATACGGGGGGCGCGAGGCTGGCTACACCTTC. Protein product: CASTPYGGREAGYTF.

V and J are TRBV5-6 and TRBJ2-3; TRBD2 aligns across 7 bases. Germline V gene data show CDR1 as SGHDT and CDR2 as YYEEEE. J gave up 4 bases and V 4 bases, and 12 bases lay outside the gene matches. The CDR3 has 16 amino acids. The CDR3 spells CASSLSWSGRSDTQYF. The CDR3 nucleotides are TGTGCCAGCAGCCTCTCTTGGTCCGGGAGGTCAGATACGCAGTATTTT. Based on the CDR3 plus reference TRBV5-6 and TRBJ2-3, the full variable domain is DAGVTQSPTHLIKTRGQQVTLRCSPKSGHDTVSWYQQALGQGPQFIFQYYEEEERQRGNFPDRFSGHQFPNYSSELNVNALLLGDSALYLCASSLSWSGRSDTQYFGPGTRLTVL.